This T cell receptor beta chain appears in the sequencing data of a study of PD-L1 blockade in urothelial cancer. This CDR3 spans 13 amino acids. Deletions cut 1 base from V and 5 bases from J, with 6 bases between. Germline V gives CDR1 SGHRS, CDR2 YFSETQ. The time point denotes: peripheral blood 6 weeks after treatment start. A remark on this clone: Its specificity is not known.

General study points: Below-median blood TCR clonality before treatment forecast better survival.

TCRdb's copy holds only in-frame clones and misses some; the assay was immunoSEQ multiplex PCR. There are some 120,000 clones in the sample; around 93% occur only once, and about 4% lies in the top ten. V and J are TRBV5-1 and TRBJ2-2; D gene unclear. Source: PBMCs, taken around atezolizumab (anti-PD-L1) treatment. The receptor was isolated from a man in his sixties with urothelial cancer. The CDR3 reads CASSLLPTGELFF. CDR3 bases: TGCGCCAGCAGCTTGCTCCCTACCGGGGAGCTGTTTTTT. Drawing the rest from reference TRBV5-1 and TRBJ2-2, the complete variable domain is KAGVTQTPRYLIKTRGQQVTLSCSPISGHRSVSWYQQTPGQGLQFLFEYFSETQRNKGNFPGRFSGRQFSNSRSEMNVSTLELGDSALYLCASSLLPTGELFFGEGSRLTVL.